This is a list of T cell receptor beta chains from one sample in a study of shared clonotypes between healthy human individuals. Sequencing used immunoSEQ multiplex PCR; TCRdb keeps in-frame clones, though not all of them. In the table there are roughly 530,000 clones, roughly 95% of which are singletons. Input material: naive CD4+ T cells sorted from blood. These receptors originate from a woman aged 25 to 39 in good health. The CDR3 runs from the conserved cysteine through the conserved F or W. A D gene is named only where the DNA matches it firmly. Not all rows give a size; the values are once, few, many and, for expanded clones, a class.

cdr3_nt cdr3_aa v_call clone_size j_call d_call
TGCGCCAGCAGCTTGGTGGGGACTAGCGACAATGAGCAGTTCTTC CASSLVGTSDNEQFF TRBV5-1 . TRBJ2-1 TRBD2
TGTGCCAGCAGCAGACGACCACCCACCCCTTCCTACGAGCAGTACTTC CASSRRPPTPSYEQYF TRBV5-5 . TRBJ2-7 .
TGTGCCAGCAGCCAAGTTCCGGGACAGGGGGCCAATGAGCAGTTCTTC CASSQVPGQGANEQFF TRBV4-2 . TRBJ2-1 TRBD1
TGCGCCAGCAGTGACCTCGTCCTAGGGGCGAACACTGAAGCTTTCTTT CASSDLVLGANTEAFF TRBV10-1 . TRBJ1-1 .
TGTGCCACCAGCAGAGATCGCTACGAGCAGTACTTC CATSRDRYEQYF TRBV15 . TRBJ2-7 .
TGTGCCAGCAGCTTAGTATTTGGGGCCAGAAGTGAAAAACTGTTTTTT CASSLVFGARSEKLFF TRBV7-2 . TRBJ1-4 .
TGTGCCAGTAGTATTACAGGGGGAAATCAGCCCCAGCATTTT CASSITGGNQPQHF TRBV19 . TRBJ1-5 TRBD1
TGTGCCAGCAGCTTAGTTGGCGGGGTGAGCTCCTACGAGCAGTACTTC CASSLVGGVSSYEQYF TRBV7-9 . TRBJ2-7 .
TGTGCCAGCAGTGCATCACAGGGTCGCAACGAGCAGTACTTC CASSASQGRNEQYF TRBV6-5 . TRBJ2-7 .
TGTGCCAGTAGTGCCCTGGACGGGGTAATAGCCAAAAACATTCAGTACTTC CASSALDGVIAKNIQYF TRBV19 . TRBJ2-4 .
TGTGCCAGCTCACCACCGGGCGGGCCAACTAGCACAGATACGCAGTATTTT CASSPPGGPTSTDTQYF TRBV18 . TRBJ2-3 .
TGTGCCAGCAGCTGGGACACAATATATGGCTACACCTTC CASSWDTIYGYTF TRBV5-5 . TRBJ1-2 .
TGTGCCAGCAGAGCCAGACAGGGAGGATACCAGCCCCAGCATTTT CASRARQGGYQPQHF TRBV2 . TRBJ1-5 TRBD1
TGTGCCAGCTCACCACAGGAGCCCTCGAACACCGGGGAGCTGTTTTTT CASSPQEPSNTGELFF TRBV18 . TRBJ2-2 .
TGTGCCAGCAGCTTAGCCCGAAAAAACACCTACAATGAGCAGTTCTTC CASSLARKNTYNEQFF TRBV11-2 once TRBJ2-1 .
TGTGCCAGCAGCTTGGGGGGCGGGAGAAACTATGGCTACACCTTC CASSLGGGRNYGYTF TRBV5-6 . TRBJ1-2 .
TGTGCCAGCAGCTCGGAGGGACTAGCGGGAGCGGAGCAGTACTTC CASSSEGLAGAEQYF TRBV7-8 . TRBJ2-5 TRBD2
TGTGCCATCAACTCGCGGGAGTCGGAGACCCAGTACTTC CAINSRESETQYF TRBV10-3 . TRBJ2-5 TRBD2
TGTGCCAGTAGCAAGACAGGGTCGGGGCCCCAGCATTTT CASSKTGSGPQHF TRBV19 . TRBJ1-5 TRBD1
TGTGCCATCAGTGAGATCGGGGGCAATGAGCAGTTCTTC CAISEIGGNEQFF TRBV10-3 . TRBJ2-1 .
TGTGCCAGCACTTTGCCAGGGACTGGAAACACCATATATTTT CASTLPGTGNTIYF TRBV28 . TRBJ1-3 .
TGCGCCAGCAGCTTGGCCCTTGGAGGGAATGAGCAGTTCTTC CASSLALGGNEQFF TRBV5-1 . TRBJ2-1 .
TGTGCCAGCAGCGCCCGGGACAGTCGTGAAAAACTGTTTTTT CASSARDSREKLFF TRBV21-1 . TRBJ1-4 .
TGTGCCAGCACCGGGGGGGCGGCTTTATCTGGAAACACCATATATTTT CASTGGAALSGNTIYF TRBV28 . TRBJ1-3 .
TGTGCCAGCAGCTTAGTTCCAGCAGGGGCTGGGGCCAACGTCCTGACTTTC CASSLVPAGAGANVLTF TRBV7-6 . TRBJ2-6 .
TGTGCCAGCAGTTTGGGATCCTCCTACGAGCAGTACTTC CASSLGSSYEQYF TRBV28 once TRBJ2-7 .
TGTGCCAGCAAATTATACAGTGGGGCATCCTACGAGCAGTACTTC CASKLYSGASYEQYF TRBV6-5 . TRBJ2-7 .
TGTGCCAGTACCGGGACTAGCGGGGGTAATGAGCAGTTCTTC CASTGTSGGNEQFF TRBV11-2 . TRBJ2-1 TRBD2
TGCAGCGTTGCCGGGGGACAGGATAGTGTATCTAGCCGACCCCTCTACGAGCAGTACTTC CSVAGGQDSVSSRPLYEQYF TRBV29-1 . TRBJ2-7 TRBD1
TGTGCCAGCAGTGCCCTGCCTTCTGGGGCCAACGTCCTGACTTTC CASSALPSGANVLTF TRBV6-5 . TRBJ2-6 .
TGTGCCAGCAGACCCTACGATAGGGGCTACGAGCAGTACTTC CASRPYDRGYEQYF TRBV28 . TRBJ2-7 .
TGTGCCAGCATCATAACAGGGGGCGTGTGGGAAAAACTGTTTTTT CASIITGGVWEKLFF TRBV5-8 once TRBJ1-4 TRBD1
TGTGCCAGCAGTGGTAGCGGACTAGCGGGAGGTCATGAGCAGTTCTTC CASSGSGLAGGHEQFF TRBV27 . TRBJ2-1 TRBD2
TGCGCCAGCAGCCAAGGGCTAGGACAGGGTCGCAATGAGCAGTTCTTC CASSQGLGQGRNEQFF TRBV4-1 . TRBJ2-1 TRBD1
TGTGCCAGTAGCCCCGAGCTACGGGGCTACGAGCAGTACTTC CASSPELRGYEQYF TRBV19 . TRBJ2-7 .
TGTGCCAGCAGGAAAACTAGCGGTAACACCGGGGAGCTGTTTTTT CASRKTSGNTGELFF TRBV6-5 . TRBJ2-2 TRBD2
TGTGCCTGGAGTGTTTTCTCGGTTTACAGGGCATATAATTCACCCCTCCACTTT CAWSVFSVYRAYNSPLHF TRBV30 . TRBJ1-6 .
TGTGCCAGTTCTGACAGTTCTGGAAACACCATATATTTT CASSDSSGNTIYF TRBV19 . TRBJ1-3 .
TGTGCCAGTAGTATTCAGGGGCACAGCTCCTACGAGCAGTACTTC CASSIQGHSSYEQYF TRBV19 once TRBJ2-7 .
TGTGCCAGTAGTATAGAGGCGGGAGTTCTCTACAATGAGCAGTTCTTC CASSIEAGVLYNEQFF TRBV19 . TRBJ2-1 TRBD2
TGTGCCAGCTCCAATGTGGGGTTCGATCAGCCCCAGCATTTT CASSNVGFDQPQHF TRBV18 . TRBJ1-5 .
TGTGCCAGCAATTCGGTATTTACCTACGAGCAGTACTTC CASNSVFTYEQYF TRBV7-9 . TRBJ2-7 .
TGTGCCACGCGGTGGGGGACAGGGGGTCAGGAGCAGTACTTC CATRWGTGGQEQYF TRBV28 . TRBJ2-7 TRBD1
TGTGCCAGCATCATCGAGGGGGACGTATACGAGCAGTACTTC CASIIEGDVYEQYF TRBV21-1 . TRBJ2-7 .